The 32 T cell receptor beta chains in this list originate from one sample, sequenced in a study of blood T cell repertoires in COVID-19. Produced via immunoSEQ multiplex PCR; TCRdb's table is partial and in-frame only. The data contain 300,000 to 400,000 clones, about nine tenths of them singletons. The specimen was peripheral blood. These receptors originate from a man aged 50 or older with active or convalescent COVID-19.

This chain links TRBV5-6 with TRBJ2-3, with 12 bases fitting TRBD2. V shed 4 bases and J 8 bases; nucleotides not matched to a gene: 8. Germline loops: CDR1 SGHDT, CDR2 YYEEEE. The CDR3 totals 15 residues. CDR3 protein: CASSPGTSGRVTQYF. The CDR3 coding sequence is TGTGCCAGCAGCCCCGGGACTAGCGGGCGCGTTACGCAGTATTTT.

This clone was counted a few times. This chain joins TRBV24-1 and TRBJ2-7; 7 bases fit TRBD1. CDR1 is KGHDR and CDR2 is SFDVKD in the germline V gene. Germline trimming cut 9 bases from V and 0 bases from J; bases unmatched to any gene: 16. The CDR3 loop spans 17 amino acids. This CDR3 reads CATDGTAVPTSSYEQYF. The CDR3 bases are TGTGCCACCGACGGGACAGCTGTACCTACCAGCTCCTACGAGCAGTACTTC.

V is TRBV19 and J is TRBJ1-5; weak D call: TRBD1 (6 bases). CDR1 and CDR2 (germline): LNHDA, SQIVND (reference sequence). The length of the CDR3 is 17 residues. The V and J ends lost 4 bases and 0 bases respectively, with 16 bases between them. CDR3 amino acids: CASSKGQLAYSNQPQHF. In nucleotides, the CDR3 is TGTGCCAGTAGTAAGGGACAATTGGCGTATAGCAATCAGCCCCAGCATTTT.

The chain carries TRBV27 and TRBJ1-2; a weak D match, TRBD1 (6 bases). Germline V gene sequence: CDR1 MNHEY, CDR2 SMNVEV (reference sequence). With 5 bases removed from V and 7 bases from J, the gap between germline ends came to 14 bases. This CDR3 is built from 13 residues. The CDR3 bases are TGTGCCAGCAGTCACAGGGTCGGCGGTGGCTACACCTTC. Translated, it gives CASSHRVGGGYTF.

The chain links TRBV6-2 or TRBV6-3 to TRBJ2-5; D unclear. The CDR3 length is 14 residues. Trimming left V 2 bases short and J 1 base short, with 8 bases between. The germline V gene has CDR1 MNHEY and CDR2 SVGEGT. CDR3 sequence: CASSYPTIQETQYF. The CDR3 DNA reads TGTGCCAGCAGTTACCCTACGATCCAAGAGACCCAGTACTTC.

This chain links TRBV19 with TRBJ1-4; 9 nucleotides agree with TRBD1. The germline CDR1 and CDR2 sequences are LNHDA and SQIVND (reference sequence). The length of the CDR3 is 14 residues. Trimming at V came to 3 bases and at J to 7 bases, leaving 3 bases not matched to a gene. CDR3 sequence (DNA): TGTGCCAGTAGTATGGACAGGGGAGGTGAAAAACTGTTTTTT. Translating gives CASSMDRGGEKLFF. Full variable domain (rest looked up from reference TRBV19 and TRBJ1-4): DGGITQSPKYLFRKEGQNVTLSCEQNLNHDAMYWYRQDPGQGLRLIYYSQIVNDFQKGDIAEGYSVSREKKESFPLTVTSAQKNPTAFYLCASSMDRGGEKLFFGSGTQLSVL.

The V and J genes are TRBV20-1 and TRBJ2-3; D call uncertain. Trimming removed 3 bases at V and 6 bases at J, with 13 bases between. CDR1 is DFQATT and CDR2 is SNEGSKA in the germline V gene (reference sequence). This CDR3 spans 13 amino acids. The CDR3 bases are TGCAGTGCTAGTCGACGACTTACGGATACGCAGTATTTT. The encoded protein is CSASRRLTDTQYF.

This rearrangement joins TRBV11-2 to TRBJ1-1, with D possibly matching TRBD1 (5 bases). Germline V gene lookup returns CDR1 SGHAT and CDR2 FQNNGV. Trimming removed 2 bases from V and 8 bases from J, with 15 bases in between. The CDR3 runs 14 residues. DNA of the CDR3: TGTGCCAGCAGCTTACGGCCCGGGGCGGGGGAAGCTTTCTTT. Its protein product is CASSLRPGAGEAFF.

The rearrangement links TRBV19 to TRBJ1-2, with 9 positions matching TRBD1. The CDR3 sequence is 16 residues long. The germline V gene has CDR1 LNHDA and CDR2 SQIVND (reference sequence). J gave up 0 bases and V 3 bases, and 5 bases lay outside the gene matches. CDR3 sequence reads: CASSIQGTGTNYGYTF. For the CDR3, the DNA is TGTGCCAGTAGTATTCAAGGGACAGGGACTAACTATGGCTACACCTTC.

This clone was detected only once. This chain uses TRBV3-1 (or the pseudogene TRBV3-2) with TRBJ1-2; no clear D gene. Germline CDR1 LGHDT, CDR2 YNNKEL (reference sequence). CDR3 length: 15 residues. The V and J ends lost 0 bases and 6 bases respectively, with 14 bases between them. The CDR3 loop reads CASSQETEAVHGYTF. The CDR3 coding sequence is TGTGCCAGCAGCCAAGAGACGGAGGCGGTGCATGGCTACACCTTC.

V is TRBV7-3 and J is TRBJ2-5, with D perhaps TRBD2 (6 bases). Germline CDR1 is SGHTA and CDR2 is FQGTGA. V lost 4 bases and J 2 bases, leaving 8 bases between the germline ends. The CDR3 runs to 13 residues. CDR3 coding DNA: TGTGCCAGCAGCTCCCGGGGGCAAGAGACCCAGTACTTC. Encoded protein: CASSSRGQETQYF.

In this sample, this clone turned up a few times. The V and J genes are TRBV4-1 and TRBJ2-2; 7 nucleotides agree with TRBD1. J was trimmed by 0 bases and V by 0 bases; bases with no gene match: 10. The germline V gene has CDR1 MGHRA and CDR2 YSYEKL. This CDR3 spans 19 amino acids. The CDR3 DNA sequence: TGCGCCAGCAGCCAAGATTCGGCTCGGGACAGCGCGAACACCGGGGAGCTGTTTTTT. This translates into CASSQDSARDSANTGELFF.

The CDR3 DNA follows: TGTGCCAGCAGACTACAGGGATCCACTGAAGCTTTCTTT. It specifies CASRLQGSTEAFF. V and J are TRBV28 and TRBJ1-1; tentative D call: TRBD1 (6 bases). The CDR3 covers 13 residues. Germline lookup yields CDR1 MDHEN and CDR2 SYDVKM. The germline V and J ends were trimmed by 6 bases and 4 bases, with 12 bases remaining between them.

J is TRBJ1-2 and V is TRBV5-4, with D uncertain. V was clipped by 0 bases and J by 2 bases, with 8 bases between them. This CDR3 contains 14 residues. Germline V lookup: CDR1 SGHNT, CDR2 YYREEE (reference sequence). In DNA, the CDR3 is TGTGCCAGCAGCTTGGGTATGGGCAACTATGGCTACACCTTC. This sequence encodes CASSLGMGNYGYTF.

This clone occurred once. This chain connects TRBV3-1 (or the pseudogene TRBV3-2) to TRBJ2-7; 12 bases map to TRBD2. CDR1 LGHDT and CDR2 YNNKEL come from the germline V gene (reference sequence). The CDR3 covers 15 residues. The trim removed 5 bases at V and 6 bases at J, leaving 8 bases unmatched. The CDR3 here is CASSGRLAGVGEQYF. In DNA form, the CDR3 reads TGTGCCAGCAGCGGACGACTAGCGGGAGTGGGCGAGCAGTACTTC.

This clone has only a few counts. This sequence joins TRBV11-2 and TRBJ2-3; 12 nucleotides line up with TRBD2. J was trimmed by 2 bases and V by 1 base; bases with no gene match: 7. This CDR3 comprises 18 residues. Germline lookup yields CDR1 SGHAT and CDR2 FQNNGV. The CDR3 sequence: CASSLAPGLAGFTDTQYF. CDR3 bases: TGTGCCAGCAGCTTAGCTCCCGGACTAGCGGGGTTCACAGATACGCAGTATTTT.

The V and J genes are TRBV27 and TRBJ2-3, with TRBD1 matching over 10 bases. The germline CDR1 and CDR2 sequences are MNHEY and SMNVEV (reference sequence). J gave up 0 bases and V 10 bases, and 16 bases lay outside the gene matches. CDR3 length: 18 residues. The DNA for the CDR3 is TGTGCCATCGCCCCGGGACAGGGGAGGATAGAGAGCACAGATACGCAGTATTTT. Its translation: CAIAPGQGRIESTDTQYF.

The V gene is TRBV6-5, the J gene TRBJ1-2; D perhaps matches TRBD1 (6 bases). The CDR3 totals 14 residues. CDR1 is MNHEY, CDR2 SVGAGI, per germline. The V end was cut by 7 bases, the J end by 5 bases, with 17 bases between. In DNA, the CDR3 is TGTGCCAGCACCCGGATCCGAGGGGGATATGGCTACACCTTC. As protein: CASTRIRGGYGYTF.

The chain couples TRBV7-6 to TRBJ2-1; weak D call: TRBD2 (5 bases). From germline, CDR1 is SGHVS and CDR2 FNYEAQ. The CDR3 has 13 amino acids. Between the trimmed V and J ends, which lost 3 bases and 10 bases, there was a span of 13 bases. CDR3 residues: CASSFSVAGEQFF. CDR3 DNA: TGTGCCAGCAGCTTTTCAGTTGCGGGCGAGCAGTTCTTC.

J is TRBJ1-2 and V is TRBV5-1, with 8 bases lining up with TRBD1. Germline CDR1 SGHRS, CDR2 YFSETQ. The junction had 7 bases not matched to a gene; V was cut back by 4 bases and J by 8 bases. The CDR3 has 13 residues. The CDR3 sequence: CASSIGQGGGYTF. CDR3 nucleotides: TGCGCCAGCAGCATTGGACAGGGAGGCGGCTACACCTTC.

The chain employs TRBV4-3 and TRBJ2-7; 8 bases align to TRBD1. The CDR3 contains 16 residues. Germline assignment: CDR1 LGHNA and CDR2 YSLEER. Trimming took 2 bases from V and 3 from J; bases not matched to a gene: 9. CDR3 loop: CASSQPPGTGSYEQYF. CDR3 nucleotide sequence: TGCGCCAGCAGCCAACCCCCAGGGACAGGAAGCTACGAGCAGTACTTC.

The V call is TRBV2, the J call TRBJ1-1; a weak D match, TRBD1 (5 bases). V was cut by 1 base and J by 11 bases, with 14 bases left in between. This CDR3 region has 13 residues. Germline V gene data show CDR1 as SNHLY and CDR2 as FYNNEI. The CDR3 DNA follows: TGTGCCAGCAGTGAAGTATCGGGGGGAAAGGCTTTCTTT. Translated: CASSEVSGGKAFF.

V and J are TRBV14 and TRBJ2-1, with TRBD2 matching 10 bases. Germline trimming cut 0 bases from V and 7 bases from J; bases unmatched to any gene: 6. The CDR3 contains 16 residues. Per the germline V gene, CDR1 is SGHDN and CDR2 is FVKESK. The CDR3, as DNA: TGTGCCAGCAGCCAAGAAGCGGGAGGGGTCATGAATGAGCAGTTCTTC. Its protein is CASSQEAGGVMNEQFF.

The chain couples TRBV30 to TRBJ2-3; D perhaps matches TRBD1 (6 bases). Per germline, CDR1 GTSNPN and CDR2 SVGIG (reference sequence). Trimming removed 7 bases from V and 0 bases from J, with 14 bases in between. The CDR3 consists of 14 residues. The CDR3 DNA sequence: TGTGCCTCGGACAGCAGATCTAGCACAGATACGCAGTATTTT. Protein sequence: CASDSRSSTDTQYF.

This chain joins TRBV10-1 and TRBJ2-1, with 10 bases lining up with TRBD2. Germline trimming cut 6 bases from V and 4 bases from J; bases unmatched to any gene: 15. CDR3 size: 18 residues. The germline V gene encodes CDR1 WNHNN and CDR2 SYGVQD (reference sequence). The chain's CDR3 is CASRGGGRTSGFYNEQFF. As DNA, the CDR3 is TGCGCCAGCAGAGGCGGTGGCCGGACTAGCGGCTTTTACAATGAGCAGTTCTTC.

The chain carries TRBV9 and TRBJ1-2; TRBD1 matches at 7 bases. Germline V CDR1 and CDR2: SGDLS, YYNGEE. The CDR3 is 13 residues long. J lost 4 bases, V lost 0 bases, and 0 bases had no gene match. The CDR3 sequence: CASSVDRGYGYTF. The CDR3 nucleotides are TGTGCCAGCAGCGTAGACAGGGGCTATGGCTACACCTTC.

This clone was observed once. In DNA, the CDR3 is TGTGCCGGAGCGAGCTTGCAGGGGGCCTGGTCTGGGGCCAACGTCCTGACTTTC. Translation: CAGASLQGAWSGANVLTF. This chain connects TRBV7-8 to TRBJ2-6; 8 bases are shared with TRBD1. Trimming removed 11 bases from V and 1 base from J; junction bases left unmatched: 16. Germline assignment: CDR1 SGHVS and CDR2 FQNEAQ. This CDR3 comprises 18 residues.

The rearrangement links TRBV11-2 to TRBJ2-6; the match to TRBD2 covers 9 bases. The CDR3 runs to 16 residues. Per the germline V gene, CDR1 is SGHAT and CDR2 is FQNNGV. V trimming: 6 bases; J trimming: 0 bases; junction bases outside the gene matches: 3. The CDR3 DNA follows: TGTGCCAGCAGGCTAGCGGGGAACTCTGGGGCCAACGTCCTGACTTTC. This codes for CASRLAGNSGANVLTF.

V usage is TRBV5-8 and J usage is TRBJ2-2; 9 bases are a match to TRBD1. The CDR3 consists of 16 residues. V shed 4 bases, J shed 5 bases, and the junction held 9 bases outside the gene matches. The V gene's germline CDR1 is SGHTS and CDR2 YDEGEE. The CDR3 sequence is CASSLGTGLSTGELFF. In DNA form, the CDR3 reads TGTGCCAGCAGCCTCGGGACAGGGCTATCGACCGGGGAGCTGTTTTTT.

The rearrangement uses TRBV19 and TRBJ2-7, with D perhaps TRBD2 (7 bases). CDR1 is LNHDA and CDR2 is SQIVND in the germline V gene (reference sequence). V lost 4 bases and J lost 4, with 14 bases in between. CDR3 length: 14 amino acids. The CDR3 loop reads CASSTGGAGYEQYF. The CDR3 region has the DNA TGTGCCAGTAGTACGGGGGGCGCGGGTTACGAGCAGTACTTC.

The V call is TRBV2, the J call TRBJ1-1; D unclear. The germline gives CDR1 SNHLY, CDR2 FYNNEI. CDR3 size: 11 residues. Deletions cut 3 bases from V and 7 bases from J, with 6 bases between. CDR3 in amino acids: CASSEGSEAFF. The CDR3 DNA follows: TGTGCCAGCAGTGAGGGCAGTGAAGCTTTCTTT.

V and J are TRBV6-5 and TRBJ1-4; 10 positions agree with TRBD1. The CDR3 is 12 amino acids. J gave up 6 bases and V 8 bases, and 0 bases lay outside the gene matches. Germline-derived CDR1 and CDR2 are MNHEY and SVGAGI. Written as DNA, the CDR3 is TGTGCCAGCGGGACAGGGGATGAAAAACTGTTTTTT. Amino acids: CASGTGDEKLFF.